This T cell receptor (beta chain) was identified during a study of tumor-infiltrating lymphocytes in primary liver carcinoma. Findings of the study overall: Between tumor regions, pairs overlapped more than tumor-adjacent and tumor-blood pairs did.

A note on this clonotype: Antigen unknown. A much more abundant neighbour one base away suggests this may be a read error.

Co-extracting RNA and DNA was done with roughly 17-31 mg of unsorted bulk tissue as input. This CDR3 spans 15 amino acids. V lost 3 bases, J lost 7 bases, and 6 bases stayed unmatched. Germline CDR1 reads KGHSH; CDR2 reads LQKENI. Total RNA amounting to roughly 450 ng was the source from which TCR beta cDNA was made with a constant-region primer. Library construction for TCR beta comprised three nested multiplex PCR rounds performed with slightly modified ARM-PCR. Use of TRBV1-TRBV30 forward primers with a C-beta reverse primer characterized the first two PCR rounds, which lasted around 9 cycles each. TCRdb called the multiplex PCR reads again in MiXCR, with one record for every CDR3 protein. This table has some 94,000 distinct CDR3 sequences, more than 65% appearing once.

The chain carries TRBV18 and TRBJ1-3, with 10 bases aligning to TRBD1. The TCR sequence derives from a woman aged 60 to 75 with primary liver carcinoma and hepatitis B virus infection. Sequencing was carried out using liver tumor tissue from sampling region 5. The subset was: tumor region T5, tumor centre. The CDR3, as DNA: TGTGCCAGCTCACCTTGTGACAGGGGGCATAACACCATATATTTT. Protein: CASSPCDRGHNTIYF.